This T cell receptor beta chain comes out of a study of blood T cell repertoires in COVID-19. In the study overall: The United States, Italy and Spain supplied acute and convalescent COVID-19 samples.

The V gene lost 4 bases and the J gene lost 2 bases, with 15 bases spanning the gap. CDR3 length: 16 amino acids. Germline CDR1 KGHSH, CDR2 LQKENI. Authors' data handling: Cell counts per sample came from amplifying reference gene primers. Here immunoSEQ multiplex PCR was the method, and the copy in TCRdb shows in-frame clones only, minus some. The V and J calls and the clone size are those of that table, but D and trimming were determined from the DNA. The table has about 250,000 clones, 85% to 90% seen once; the top ten hold 3.5% to 4.5%. This clone appeared a single time. Participant-reported clinical history was the basis for cohort assignment.

What was sequenced was PBMCs or T cells enriched from blood (not recorded which). This chain links TRBV18 with TRBJ1-5; the D is unclear. The sequence was obtained from a woman aged 25-40 years with acute COVID-19. The CDR3 region has the DNA TGTGCCAGCTCACTGCCAGTCTCAGAAGGCAATCAGCCCCAGCATTTT. This codes for CASSLPVSEGNQPQHF.